The clone carrying this TCR beta chain was detected ten times or more. Its antigen is unidentified. Germline V gene sequence: CDR1 MDHEN, CDR2 SYDVKM. The CDR3 is 12 residues long. The V end was cut by 5 bases, the J end by 7 bases, with 11 bases between. This entry comes from a study of response to subunit inactivated influenza vaccine. Study outcomes and limitations: Every seasonal influenza vaccination brings in few new T cells, the authors suggested.

Via MiXCR, TCRdb re-called the RT-PCR reads, giving one row per CDR3 protein. Here the sample spans 590,000 or so distinct CDR3 sequences, roughly 15% being singletons. V gene TRBV28 combines with J gene TRBJ1-2; D not certain. This clonotype originated in a man aged 50 or older who received an inactivated influenza vaccine. Sequenced material: PBMCs from blood, taken approximately 15 days before vaccination. This chain's CDR3 is CASSPPSSGYTF. The CDR3 DNA reads as TGTGCCAGCAGTCCCCCTAGCTCTGGCTACACCTTC.